This T cell receptor (beta chain) emerged from a study of OX40 agonist ivuxolimab in advanced cancers. Overall study context: Across the patients, intravenous ivuxolimab was delivered every 2 weeks at 0.01 to 10 mg/kg.

Method: immunoSEQ multiplex PCR; TCRdb's copy keeps in-frame clones and lacks some. This sample carries 50,000 to 65,000 clones, less than 90% of them seen once, and the ten largest clones take 0.67%. Looked up from germline, CDR1 is LNHDA and CDR2 is SQIVND (reference sequence). This CDR3 region has 15 residues. V was clipped by 4 bases and J by 0 bases, with 10 bases between them. The starting material was CD4+ or CD8+ T cells sorted from blood, obtained in a trial of the OX40 agonist ivuxolimab. This clonotype originated in an adult with an advanced solid tumor such as melanoma, head and neck, liver or kidney cancer. The chain couples TRBV19 to TRBJ2-1; possible D gene TRBD2, 6 bases. In DNA, the CDR3 is TGTGCCAGTAGTAACAGCGGGCGCTCCTACAATGAGCAGTTCTTC. Translation gives CASSNSGRSYNEQFF.